Here is one T cell receptor (beta chain) with its context. Its antigen is unknown. Gene names refer to mouse genes. The read falls 4 residues short of the CDR3 end, and the missing part is taken from the germline J gene. This entry comes from a study of CD8+ T cells in alopecia areata. Across the whole study: C3H/HeJ graft donors with spontaneous alopecia, aged 6-12 months, supplied skin that was transplanted onto female C3H/HeJ mice aged roughly 7-11 weeks.

Study outcomes and limitations: More clonal than normal scalp was lesional scalp, particularly alopecia totalis/universalis.

With V trimmed by 6 bases and J by 1 base, 3 bases remained unmatched. The CDR3 spans 14 residues. Germline CDR1 reads MSHET; CDR2 reads SYDVDS. The authors extracted RNA and reverse transcribed it into cDNA as the sequencing template. Libraries were prepared by immunoSEQ multiplex PCR; TCRdb keeps only in-frame clonotypes and omits some of them. This record lists about 2,100 clones, none seen once only, and the top ten clones contain around 10%. Time point of the sample: mouse skin 3 weeks after grafting. The chain carries TRBV29 and TRBJ1-2, with 9 bases aligning to TRBD1. Sequences were derived from skin, sampled at week 3. The sequence was obtained from a C3H/HeJ mouse with alopecia areata. This strain's MHC haplotype is H2-k. The CDR3 is CASSGDRVNSDYTF. The CDR3 DNA, read in part, is TGTGCTAGCAGCGGGGACAGGGTAAACTCC.